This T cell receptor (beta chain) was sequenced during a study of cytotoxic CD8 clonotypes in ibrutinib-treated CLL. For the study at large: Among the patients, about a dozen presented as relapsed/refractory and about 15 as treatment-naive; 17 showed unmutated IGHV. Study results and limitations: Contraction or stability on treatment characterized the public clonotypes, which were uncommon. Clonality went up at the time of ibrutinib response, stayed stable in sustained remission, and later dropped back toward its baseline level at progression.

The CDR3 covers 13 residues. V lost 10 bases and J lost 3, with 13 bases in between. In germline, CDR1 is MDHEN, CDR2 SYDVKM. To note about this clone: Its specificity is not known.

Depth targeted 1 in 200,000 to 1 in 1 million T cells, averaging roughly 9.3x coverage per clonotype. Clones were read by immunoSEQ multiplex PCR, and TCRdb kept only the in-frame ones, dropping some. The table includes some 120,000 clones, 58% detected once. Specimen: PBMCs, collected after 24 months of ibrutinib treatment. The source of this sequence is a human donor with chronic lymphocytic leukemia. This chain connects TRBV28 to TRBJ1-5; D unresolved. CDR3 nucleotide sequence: TGTGCCACAATGATCCAACCCAATCAGCCCCAGCATTTT. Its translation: CATMIQPNQPQHF.